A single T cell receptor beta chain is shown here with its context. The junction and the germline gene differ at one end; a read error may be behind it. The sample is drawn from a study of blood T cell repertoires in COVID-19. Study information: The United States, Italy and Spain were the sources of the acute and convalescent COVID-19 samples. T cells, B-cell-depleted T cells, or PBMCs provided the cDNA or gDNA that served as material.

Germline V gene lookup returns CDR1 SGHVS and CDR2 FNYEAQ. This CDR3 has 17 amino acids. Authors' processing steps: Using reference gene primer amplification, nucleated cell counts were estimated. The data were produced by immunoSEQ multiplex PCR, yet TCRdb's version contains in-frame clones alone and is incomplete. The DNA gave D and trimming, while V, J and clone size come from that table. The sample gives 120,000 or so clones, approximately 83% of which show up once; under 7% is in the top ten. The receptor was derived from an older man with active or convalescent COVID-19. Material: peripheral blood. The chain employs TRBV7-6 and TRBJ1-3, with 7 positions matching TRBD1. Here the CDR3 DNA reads TGTGCCAGCAGCCGAAGACAGGGAAGGGACTCTGGAAACCCCATATATTTT. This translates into CASSRRQGRDSGNPIYF.